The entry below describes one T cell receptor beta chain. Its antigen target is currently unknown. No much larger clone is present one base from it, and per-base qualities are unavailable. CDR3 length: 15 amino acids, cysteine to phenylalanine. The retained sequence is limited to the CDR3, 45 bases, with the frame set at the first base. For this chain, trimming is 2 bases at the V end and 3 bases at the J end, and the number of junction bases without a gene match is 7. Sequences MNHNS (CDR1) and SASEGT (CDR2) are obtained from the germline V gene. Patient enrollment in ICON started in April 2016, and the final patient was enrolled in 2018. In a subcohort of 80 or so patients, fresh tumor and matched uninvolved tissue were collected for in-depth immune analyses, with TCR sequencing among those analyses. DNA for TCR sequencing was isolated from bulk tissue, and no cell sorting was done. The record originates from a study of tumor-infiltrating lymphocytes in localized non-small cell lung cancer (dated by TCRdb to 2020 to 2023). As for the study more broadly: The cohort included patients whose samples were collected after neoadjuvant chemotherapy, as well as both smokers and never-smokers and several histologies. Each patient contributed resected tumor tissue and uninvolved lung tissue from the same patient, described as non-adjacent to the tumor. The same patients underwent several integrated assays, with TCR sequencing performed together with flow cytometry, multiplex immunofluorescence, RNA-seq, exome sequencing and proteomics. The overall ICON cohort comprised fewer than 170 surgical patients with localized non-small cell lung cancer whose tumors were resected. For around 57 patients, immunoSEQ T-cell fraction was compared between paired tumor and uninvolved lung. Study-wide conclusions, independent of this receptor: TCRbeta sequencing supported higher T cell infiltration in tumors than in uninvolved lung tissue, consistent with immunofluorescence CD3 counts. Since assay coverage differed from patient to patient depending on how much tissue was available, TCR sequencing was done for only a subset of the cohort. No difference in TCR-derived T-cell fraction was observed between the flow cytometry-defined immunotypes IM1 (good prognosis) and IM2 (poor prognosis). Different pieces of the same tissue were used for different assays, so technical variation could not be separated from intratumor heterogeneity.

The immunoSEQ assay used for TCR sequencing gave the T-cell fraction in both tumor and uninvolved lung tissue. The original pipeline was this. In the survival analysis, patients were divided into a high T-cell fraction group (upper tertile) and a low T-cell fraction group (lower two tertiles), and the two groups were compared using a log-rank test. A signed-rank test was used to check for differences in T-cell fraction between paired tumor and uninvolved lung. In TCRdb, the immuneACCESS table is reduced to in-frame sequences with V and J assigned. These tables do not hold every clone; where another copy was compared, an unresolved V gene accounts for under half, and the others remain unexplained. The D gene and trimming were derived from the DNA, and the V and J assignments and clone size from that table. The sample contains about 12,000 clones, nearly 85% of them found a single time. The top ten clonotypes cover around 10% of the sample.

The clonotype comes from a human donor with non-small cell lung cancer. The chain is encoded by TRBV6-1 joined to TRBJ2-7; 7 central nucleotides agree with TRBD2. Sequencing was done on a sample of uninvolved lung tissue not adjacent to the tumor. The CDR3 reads CASSENRGVFYEQYF. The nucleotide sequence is TGTGCCAGCAGTGAAAATCGGGGGGTCTTCTACGAGCAGTACTTC.